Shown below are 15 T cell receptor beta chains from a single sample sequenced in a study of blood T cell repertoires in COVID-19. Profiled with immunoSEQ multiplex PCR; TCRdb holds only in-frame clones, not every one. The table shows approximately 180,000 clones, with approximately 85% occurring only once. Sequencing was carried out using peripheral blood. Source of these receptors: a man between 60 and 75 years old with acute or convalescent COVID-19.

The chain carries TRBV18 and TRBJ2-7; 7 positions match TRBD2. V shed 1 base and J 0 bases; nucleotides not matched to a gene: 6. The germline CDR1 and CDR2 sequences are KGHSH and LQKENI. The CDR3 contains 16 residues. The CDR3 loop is CASSPQLAENSYEQYF. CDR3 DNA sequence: TGTGCCAGCTCACCACAGCTAGCGGAAAACTCCTACGAGCAGTACTTC. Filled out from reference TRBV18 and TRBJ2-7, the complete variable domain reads NAGVMQNPRHLVRRRGQEARLRCSPMKGHSHVYWYRQLPEEGLKFMVYLQKENIIDESGMPKERFSAEFPKEGPSILRIQQVVRGDSAAYFCASSPQLAENSYEQYFGPGTRLTVT.

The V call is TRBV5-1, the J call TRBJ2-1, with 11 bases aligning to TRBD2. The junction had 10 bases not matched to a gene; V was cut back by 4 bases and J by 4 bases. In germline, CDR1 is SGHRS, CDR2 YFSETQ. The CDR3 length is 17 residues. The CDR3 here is CASSPSSGTSGYNEQFF. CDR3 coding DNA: TGCGCCAGCAGCCCCTCCTCCGGGACTAGCGGATACAATGAGCAGTTCTTC.

CDR3 bases: TGTGCCAGCCAGGACTGGAGTCCCGTTGGTGAGCAGTTCTTC. Translating gives CASQDWSPVGEQFF. The chain couples TRBV28 to TRBJ2-1; the D gene is possibly TRBD2 (5 bases). This CDR3 comprises 14 residues. CDR1 is MDHEN, CDR2 SYDVKM, per germline. Trimming pared 8 bases from V and 9 bases from J, leaving 20 bases between.

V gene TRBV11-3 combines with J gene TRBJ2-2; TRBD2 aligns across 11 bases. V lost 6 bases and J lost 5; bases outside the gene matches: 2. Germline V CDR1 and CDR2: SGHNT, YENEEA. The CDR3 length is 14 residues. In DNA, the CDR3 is TGTGCCAGCAGACGGACTAGCGGGACCGGGGAGCTGTTTTTT. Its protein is CASRRTSGTGELFF. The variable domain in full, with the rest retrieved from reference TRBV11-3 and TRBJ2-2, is EAGVVQSPRYKIIEKKQPVAFWCNPISGHNTLYWYLQNLGQGPELLIRYENEEAVDDSQLPKDRFSAERLKGVDSTLKIQPAELGDSAVYLCASRRTSGTGELFFGEGSRLTVL.

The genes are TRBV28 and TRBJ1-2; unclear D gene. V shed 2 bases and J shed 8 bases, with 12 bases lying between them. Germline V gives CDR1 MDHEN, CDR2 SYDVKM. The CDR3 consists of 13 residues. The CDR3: CASSLEAVRGYTF. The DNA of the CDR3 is TGTGCCAGCAGTTTAGAAGCGGTTCGGGGCTACACCTTC.

The CDR3 DNA is TGTGCCAGCAGCCAAGGACTGCCTAAGGACACAGATACGCAGTATTTT. This codes for CASSQGLPKDTDTQYF. This chain links TRBV3-1 (or the pseudogene TRBV3-2) with TRBJ2-3; D gene ambiguous. The CDR3 spans 16 residues. V lost 1 base to trimming and J lost 2 bases, with 13 bases between them. CDR1 and CDR2 from the germline V gene are LGHDT and YNNKEL (reference sequence).

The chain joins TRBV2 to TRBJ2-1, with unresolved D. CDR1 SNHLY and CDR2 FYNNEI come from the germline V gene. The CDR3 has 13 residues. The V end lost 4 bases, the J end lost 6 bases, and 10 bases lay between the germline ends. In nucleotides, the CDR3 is TGTGCCAGCAGTGTTTTTAACAGCAATGAGCAGTTCTTC. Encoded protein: CASSVFNSNEQFF.

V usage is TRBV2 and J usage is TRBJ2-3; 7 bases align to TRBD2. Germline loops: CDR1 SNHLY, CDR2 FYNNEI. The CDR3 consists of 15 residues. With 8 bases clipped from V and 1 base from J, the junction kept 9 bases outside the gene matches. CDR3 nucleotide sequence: TGTGCCAGCGGAGGGAGAAGCGGGGGCACAGATACGCAGTATTTT. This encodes CASGGRSGGTDTQYF.

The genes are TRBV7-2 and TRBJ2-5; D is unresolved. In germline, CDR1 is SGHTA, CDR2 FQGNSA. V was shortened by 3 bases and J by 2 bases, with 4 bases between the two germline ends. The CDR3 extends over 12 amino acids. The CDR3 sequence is CASSFYQETQYF. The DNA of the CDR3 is TGTGCCAGCAGCTTTTATCAAGAGACCCAGTACTTC.

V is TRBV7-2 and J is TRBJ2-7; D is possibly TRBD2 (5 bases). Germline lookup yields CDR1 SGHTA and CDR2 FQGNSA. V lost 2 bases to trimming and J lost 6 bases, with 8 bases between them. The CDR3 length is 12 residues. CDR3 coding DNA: TGTGCCAGCAGCTTAAATGAGGGCGAGCAGTACTTC. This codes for CASSLNEGEQYF.

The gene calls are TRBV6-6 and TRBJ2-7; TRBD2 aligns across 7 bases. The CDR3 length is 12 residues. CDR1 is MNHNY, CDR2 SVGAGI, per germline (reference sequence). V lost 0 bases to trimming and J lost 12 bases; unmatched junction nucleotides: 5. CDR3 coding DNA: TGTGCCAGCAGTTACTCGACTAGCTGGCGGTACTTC. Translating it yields CASSYSTSWRYF.

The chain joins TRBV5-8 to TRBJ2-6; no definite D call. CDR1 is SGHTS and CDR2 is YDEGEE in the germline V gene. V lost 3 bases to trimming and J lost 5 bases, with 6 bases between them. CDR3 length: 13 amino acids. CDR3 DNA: TGTGCCAGCAGCTACCAGAGGGCCAACGTCCTGACTTTC. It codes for CASSYQRANVLTF.

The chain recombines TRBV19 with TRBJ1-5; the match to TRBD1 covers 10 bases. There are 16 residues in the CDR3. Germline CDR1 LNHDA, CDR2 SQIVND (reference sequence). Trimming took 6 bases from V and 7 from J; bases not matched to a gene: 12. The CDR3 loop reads CASSYNRDRGEQPQHF. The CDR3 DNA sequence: TGTGCCAGTAGCTACAACCGGGACAGGGGAGAACAGCCCCAGCATTTT.

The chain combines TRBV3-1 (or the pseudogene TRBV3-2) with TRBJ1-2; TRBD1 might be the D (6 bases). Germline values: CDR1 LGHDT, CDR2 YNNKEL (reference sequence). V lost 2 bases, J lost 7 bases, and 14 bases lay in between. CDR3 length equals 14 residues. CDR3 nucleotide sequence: TGTGCCAGCAGCCAAATACAGGGAAGCAGTGGCTACACCTTC. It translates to CASSQIQGSSGYTF.

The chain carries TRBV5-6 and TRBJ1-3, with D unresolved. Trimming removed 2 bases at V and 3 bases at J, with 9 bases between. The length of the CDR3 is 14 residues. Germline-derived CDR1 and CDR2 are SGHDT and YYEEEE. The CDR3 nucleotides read TGTGCCAGCAGCTTCCGAGGAGGTGGAAACACCATATATTTT. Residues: CASSFRGGGNTIYF.